The source of this T cell receptor beta chain is a study of T-cell reconstitution after alpha-beta-depleted transplantation in children. The TCRbeta library incorporated unique molecular identifiers. TCRdb re-derived calls from the PCR reads in MiXCR, one entry per CDR3 protein. The sample lists 170,000 or so distinct CDR3 sequences, roughly 7.5% occurring once. This clonotype was counted many times. This sample comprised PBMCs from the stem cell graft donor, obtained from the stem cell graft. The sequence came from a human donor who donated a stem cell graft to a child with Wiskott-Aldrich syndrome.

The CDR3 DNA sequence: TGTGCCTGGAGTCCTGTTTTAATAAAGCAGTTCTTC. Translated: CAWSPVLIKQFF. The chain employs TRBV30 and TRBJ2-1, with no clear D. Germline CDR1 GTSNPN, CDR2 SVGIG (reference sequence). The CDR3 has 12 amino acids. V was shortened by 2 bases and J by 11 bases, with 13 bases between the two germline ends.